This paragraph covers one T cell receptor beta chain sequence. The sample is drawn from a study of blood T cell repertoires in COVID-19. The data were produced by immunoSEQ multiplex PCR, yet TCRdb's version contains in-frame clones alone and is incomplete. The table lists some 100,000 clones, just over 90% of them singletons. This CDR3 comprises 13 residues. The ends were cut back, 8 bases at V and 2 bases at J, with 12 bases in the middle. Germline lookup yields CDR1 LNHDA and CDR2 SQIVND (reference sequence). V and J are TRBV19 and TRBJ2-5; D is uncertain. This receptor was taken from a man aged 45-60 years with active COVID-19. The sample taken for sequencing was peripheral blood. The CDR3, as DNA: TGTGCCAGTGGAGAATCCACTCAAGAGACCCAGTACTTC. This sequence encodes CASGESTQETQYF. Supplemented by reference TRBV19 and TRBJ2-5, the full variable domain reads DGGITQSPKYLFRKEGQNVTLSCEQNLNHDAMYWYRQDPGQGLRLIYYSQIVNDFQKGDIAEGYSVSREKKESFPLTVTSAQKNPTAFYLCASGESTQETQYFGPGTRLLVL.